The 8 T cell receptor beta chains reported below all come from one sample, sequenced in a study of CXCR3-negative and CXCR3-positive naive CD8 T cells. UMI-labeled 5' RACE TRB cDNA libraries were prepared from the cells. TCRdb reanalyzed the 5' RACE reads, giving one entry per CDR3 protein sequence and no DNA. This specimen shows 84,000 or so distinct CDR3 sequences; the ten leading clones hold roughly 1.5%. What was sequenced was naive CXCR3- CD8+ T cells from blood. Subset meaning: CD45RO-CCR7+CD27+CD95- naive CD8+ T cells lacking CXCR3 (TNR3-). The receptors here all came from a human donor in good health. Some clones in this sample may be carry-over from other donors' samples.

This chain links TRBV6-5 with TRBJ2-3; TCRdb calls TRBD1, which cannot be checked without DNA. Germline V lookup: CDR1 MNHEY, CDR2 SVGAGI. The CDR3 is 14 residues long. The CDR3 sequence: CASTEGALSDTQYF.

The chain uses TRBV12-3 or TRBV12-4 and TRBJ2-3; without DNA, the TCRdb call of TRBD1 cannot be checked. This CDR3 has 16 amino acids. CDR3 residues: CASSLWDRGFPDTQYF.

This CDR3 reads CASSTDSSGGVEQYF. The V and J genes are TRBV7-9 and TRBJ2-7; TCRdb gives TRBD2 as the D gene, but with no DNA this cannot be confirmed. The CDR3 spans 15 residues. The germline V gene has CDR1 SEHNR and CDR2 FQNEAQ (reference sequence).

V is TRBV4-1 and J is TRBJ2-7; without DNA, the TCRdb call of TRBD2 cannot be checked. There are 15 residues in the CDR3. Germline lookup yields CDR1 MGHRA and CDR2 YSYEKL. CDR3 residues: CASSQGAGRRYEQYF.

The V call is TRBV5-5, the J call TRBJ1-5. This CDR3 is built from 16 residues. Germline lookup yields CDR1 SGHKS and CDR2 YYEKEE (reference sequence). CDR3 amino acids: CASSLALALSNQPQHF.

The V gene is TRBV5-1, the J gene TRBJ2-1. Looked up from germline, CDR1 is SGHRS and CDR2 is YFSETQ. This CDR3 comprises 15 residues. The CDR3 is CASSSGGGVYNEQFF.

The chain employs TRBV29-1 and TRBJ2-2; TCRdb selects TRBD2, and the lack of DNA leaves this call unchecked. CDR3 length: 14 residues. In germline, CDR1 is SQVTM, CDR2 ANQGSEA. The CDR3 reads CSGRRGQDTGELFF.

The chain joins TRBV12-3 or TRBV12-4 to TRBJ2-3; TCRdb reports TRBD2, a call that lacks DNA to check it against. CDR3 length equals 15 residues. The CDR3 sequence is CASSPTGLVSDTQYF.